This is a list of T cell receptor beta chains from one sample in a study of CD8+CD57+ T cells in acquired aplastic anemia. A single record per CDR3 protein comes from TCRdb applying MiXCR to the reads. The data hold about 160,000 distinct CDR3 sequences, with 60% to 80% observed a single time. What was sequenced was sorted CD4+, CD8+, or CD8+CD57+ T cells (not recorded which) from PBMCs. These receptors came from a human donor with aplastic anemia. CDR3s include the opening cysteine and the closing phenylalanine or tryptophan. D genes are given only for firm matches. Some rows mark clone size as missing; the rest say once, few, many or name a class of expanded clone.

v_call: TRBV19
clone_size: .
d_call: .
j_call: TRBJ2-7
cdr3_aa: CASAQVINSYEQYF
cdr3_nt: TGTGCCAGTGCACAGGTGATAAACTCCTACGAGCAGTACTTC

v_call: TRBV10-3
clone_size: .
d_call: TRBD1
j_call: TRBJ1-1
cdr3_aa: CAISDEWDSNTEAFF
cdr3_nt: TGTGCCATCAGTGACGAGTGGGACAGCAACACTGAAGCTTTCTTT

v_call: TRBV6-1
clone_size: many
d_call: TRBD2
j_call: TRBJ2-1
cdr3_aa: CASSEAGGGAYNEQFF
cdr3_nt: TGTGCCAGCAGTGAAGCTGGCGGGGGGGCCTACAATGAGCAGTTCTTC

v_call: TRBV7-2
clone_size: .
d_call: .
j_call: TRBJ2-7
cdr3_aa: CASSLESSSLYEQYF
cdr3_nt: TGTGCCAGCAGCTTAGAGTCTTCTAGTCTCTACGAGCAGTACTTC

v_call: TRBV25-1
clone_size: few
d_call: .
j_call: TRBJ1-4
cdr3_aa: CASSPIGTVDEKLFF
cdr3_nt: TGTGCCAGCAGTCCCATTGGGACGGTGGATGAAAAACTGTTTTTT

v_call: TRBV15
clone_size: .
d_call: TRBD2
j_call: TRBJ2-3
cdr3_aa: CATSRLPTSGGSTDTQYF
cdr3_nt: TGTGCCACCAGCAGGCTCCCGACTAGCGGGGGTAGCACAGATACGCAGTATTTT

v_call: TRBV20-1
clone_size: .
d_call: .
j_call: TRBJ1-6
cdr3_aa: CSARVPGLGNSPLHF
cdr3_nt: TGCAGTGCTAGAGTCCCGGGGCTTGGGAATTCACCCCTCCACTTT

v_call: TRBV25-1
clone_size: .
d_call: .
j_call: TRBJ2-5
cdr3_aa: CASRQDRGETQYF
cdr3_nt: TGTGCCAGCAGGCAGGATAGGGGGGAGACCCAGTACTTC

v_call: TRBV7-9
clone_size: .
d_call: .
j_call: TRBJ1-1
cdr3_aa: CASSAESVTEAFF
cdr3_nt: TGTGCCAGCAGCGCTGAGTCCGTTACTGAAGCTTTCTTT

v_call: TRBV7-9
clone_size: few
d_call: .
j_call: TRBJ1-3
cdr3_aa: CASSLASGGNTIYF
cdr3_nt: TGTGCCAGCAGCTTAGCGTCAGGTGGAAACACCATATATTTT

v_call: TRBV15
clone_size: .
d_call: .
j_call: TRBJ1-4
cdr3_aa: CATSSGTIFTNEKLFF
cdr3_nt: TGTGCCACCAGCTCCGGGACTATCTTCACTAATGAAAAACTGTTTTTT

v_call: TRBV30
clone_size: few
d_call: .
j_call: TRBJ1-5
cdr3_aa: CAWSARDIGSNQPQHF
cdr3_nt: TGTGCCTGGAGTGCCAGGGATATTGGTAGCAATCAGCCCCAGCATTTT

v_call: TRBV19
clone_size: .
d_call: .
j_call: TRBJ1-5
cdr3_aa: CASSISKGLIGFQPQHF
cdr3_nt: TGTGCCAGTAGTATCAGTAAGGGTCTCATAGGATTTCAGCCCCAGCATTTT

v_call: TRBV7-2
clone_size: .
d_call: .
j_call: TRBJ2-5
cdr3_aa: CASSLSPGVLQETQYF
cdr3_nt: TGTGCCAGCAGCTTAAGCCCCGGGGTGCTCCAAGAGACCCAGTACTTC

v_call: TRBV7-9
clone_size: .
d_call: TRBD1
j_call: TRBJ2-1
cdr3_aa: CASSVGQGRSYNEQFF
cdr3_nt: TGTGCCAGCAGCGTAGGACAGGGTCGATCCTACAATGAGCAGTTCTTC

v_call: TRBV27
clone_size: few
d_call: .
j_call: TRBJ2-7
cdr3_aa: CASSPRGGFSYEQYF
cdr3_nt: TGTGCCAGCAGTCCTCGTGGGGGGTTTAGCTACGAGCAGTACTTC

v_call: TRBV19
clone_size: .
d_call: .
j_call: TRBJ2-7
cdr3_aa: CASSIIRDGEQYF
cdr3_nt: TGTGCCAGTAGTATCATTCGGGATGGCGAGCAGTACTTC

v_call: TRBV7-9
clone_size: few
d_call: .
j_call: TRBJ1-2
cdr3_aa: CASSLALVNYGYTF
cdr3_nt: TGTGCCAGCAGCTTAGCGCTAGTAAACTATGGCTACACCTTC

v_call: TRBV2
clone_size: .
d_call: .
j_call: TRBJ1-2
cdr3_aa: CASPGRKTAGYTF
cdr3_nt: TGTGCCTCCCCGGGTCGGAAGACCGCCGGCTACACCTTC

v_call: TRBV11-1
clone_size: .
d_call: .
j_call: TRBJ1-1
cdr3_aa: CASSPAPGNTEAFF
cdr3_nt: TGTGCCAGCAGTCCCGCCCCGGGTAACACTGAAGCTTTCTTT

v_call: TRBV6-4
clone_size: .
d_call: .
j_call: TRBJ2-7
cdr3_aa: CASSEEGASNYEQYF
cdr3_nt: TGTGCCAGCAGTGAGGAGGGGGCATCTAACTACGAGCAGTACTTC

v_call: TRBV2
clone_size: few
d_call: .
j_call: TRBJ1-1
cdr3_aa: CASSALQANTEAFF
cdr3_nt: TGTGCCAGCAGTGCCTTACAGGCAAACACTGAAGCTTTCTTT

v_call: TRBV6-4
clone_size: once
d_call: .
j_call: TRBJ2-5
cdr3_aa: CASSLYPPGEGNQPQYF
cdr3_nt: TGTGCCAGCAGTTTGTACCCACCAGGGGAGGGCAATCAGCCCCAGTACTTC

v_call: TRBV2
clone_size: few
d_call: .
j_call: TRBJ2-7
cdr3_aa: CASKRTNVVYEQYF
cdr3_nt: TGTGCCAGCAAGAGGACCAACGTTGTCTACGAGCAGTACTTC

v_call: TRBV7-6
clone_size: few
d_call: .
j_call: TRBJ2-6
cdr3_aa: CASSLGAGANVLTF
cdr3_nt: TGTGCCAGCAGCTTAGGCGCTGGGGCCAACGTCCTGACTTTC

v_call: TRBV7-9
clone_size: few
d_call: .
j_call: TRBJ1-4
cdr3_aa: CASSEGLGEKLFF
cdr3_nt: TGTGCCAGCAGCGAGGGCCTCGGGGAAAAACTGTTTTTT

v_call: TRBV20-1
clone_size: .
d_call: TRBD1
j_call: TRBJ2-3
cdr3_aa: CSAGQGTDTQYF
cdr3_nt: TGCAGTGCGGGACAGGGGACGGATACGCAGTATTTT

v_call: TRBV12-5
clone_size: .
d_call: TRBD1
j_call: TRBJ2-2
cdr3_aa: CASGRFTGGSAGELFF
cdr3_nt: TGTGCCAGTGGCAGGTTTACAGGGGGCTCGGCCGGGGAGCTGTTTTTT

v_call: TRBV19
clone_size: once
d_call: .
j_call: TRBJ2-1
cdr3_aa: CASSIDHVPGSNEQFF
cdr3_nt: TGTGCCAGTAGTATAGATCACGTTCCCGGGAGCAATGAGCAGTTCTTC

v_call: TRBV9
clone_size: .
d_call: .
j_call: TRBJ2-3
cdr3_aa: CASSVAGGDTQYF
cdr3_nt: TGTGCCAGCAGCGTAGCTGGGGGAGATACGCAGTATTTT

v_call: TRBV4-1
clone_size: once
d_call: TRBD2
j_call: TRBJ2-7
cdr3_aa: CASSQTGTSGEQYF
cdr3_nt: TGCGCCAGCAGCCAAACTGGGACTAGCGGAGAGCAGTACTTC

v_call: TRBV7-3
clone_size: once
d_call: .
j_call: TRBJ1-2
cdr3_aa: CASSSGIFANYGYTF
cdr3_nt: TGTGCCAGCAGCTCCGGGATATTTGCTAACTATGGCTACACCTTC

v_call: TRBV5-6
clone_size: .
d_call: .
j_call: TRBJ2-7
cdr3_aa: CASSLAPDSSYEQYF
cdr3_nt: TGTGCCAGCAGCTTGGCTCCGGACAGCTCCTACGAGCAGTACTTC

v_call: TRBV3-1
clone_size: .
d_call: .
j_call: TRBJ1-3
cdr3_aa: CASRQSTGSGNTIYF
cdr3_nt: TGTGCCAGCAGGCAGTCGACAGGCTCTGGAAACACCATATATTTT

v_call: TRBV6-1
clone_size: .
d_call: .
j_call: TRBJ2-7
cdr3_aa: CASSLTAPYEQYF
cdr3_nt: TGTGCCAGCAGTCTGACAGCCCCCTACGAGCAGTACTTC

v_call: TRBV20-1
clone_size: .
d_call: TRBD1
j_call: TRBJ2-7
cdr3_aa: CSARTGGFSYEQYF
cdr3_nt: TGCAGTGCTAGGACAGGGGGCTTCTCCTACGAGCAGTACTTC

v_call: TRBV15
clone_size: .
d_call: TRBD1
j_call: TRBJ1-2
cdr3_aa: CATSRDIPTGLGGYTF
cdr3_nt: TGTGCCACCAGCAGAGACATCCCGACAGGGCTTGGAGGCTACACCTTC

v_call: TRBV15
clone_size: .
d_call: TRBD1
j_call: TRBJ2-1
cdr3_aa: CATSRITGTGNEQFF
cdr3_nt: TGTGCCACCAGCAGAATAACCGGGACAGGGAATGAGCAGTTCTTC

v_call: TRBV6-4
clone_size: many
d_call: .
j_call: TRBJ2-3
cdr3_aa: CASSDSQGSTDTQYF
cdr3_nt: TGTGCCAGCAGTGACTCGCAGGGTAGCACAGATACGCAGTATTTT

v_call: TRBV20-1
clone_size: once
d_call: TRBD2
j_call: TRBJ2-1
cdr3_aa: CSASRLADHNEQFF
cdr3_nt: TGCAGTGCTAGTAGACTAGCGGACCACAATGAGCAGTTCTTC

v_call: TRBV4-1
clone_size: .
d_call: .
j_call: TRBJ2-7
cdr3_aa: CASAPQVASEQYF
cdr3_nt: TGCGCCAGCGCCCCACAGGTAGCGAGCGAGCAGTACTTC

v_call: TRBV2
clone_size: .
d_call: .
j_call: TRBJ2-2
cdr3_aa: CASSRFRDTGELFF
cdr3_nt: TGTGCCAGCAGTCGCTTTAGGGACACCGGGGAGCTGTTTTTT